This passage covers 9 T cell receptor beta chains from one sample sequenced in a study of CD8+ T cells in alopecia areata. cDNA reverse transcribed from extracted RNA served as the sequencing template. TCRdb's table, derived via immunoSEQ multiplex PCR, lists solely in-frame clones and lacks some. This table holds some 130,000 clones, more than 40% found once. Described treatment: oral pan-JAK inhibitor, 5-10 mg twice daily. The sequencing used CD4+ T cells sorted from blood, collected at week 4, from a patient treated with tofacitinib. Receptors originate from a human donor with alopecia areata.

With regard to this clone: An end of the junction differs from the germline gene, which may be a read error. This chain uses TRBV7-9 with TRBJ1-1; D gene ambiguous. This CDR3 comprises 8 residues. Per germline, CDR1 SEHNR and CDR2 FQNEAQ (reference sequence). CDR3 region: CATDERIF. DNA for the CDR3: TGTGCCACCGACGAGAGAATCTTT.

The genes are TRBV4-1 and TRBJ2-1; D uncertain. The V end lost 5 bases, the J end lost 9 bases, and 17 bases lay between the germline ends. Germline values: CDR1 MGHRA, CDR2 YSYEKL. The CDR3 spans 14 residues. Here the CDR3 DNA reads TGCGCCAGCAGCTTAACTTACGGAGTCAGTGAGCAGTTCTTC. The encoded protein is CASSLTYGVSEQFF.

V gene TRBV28 combines with J gene TRBJ1-1, with unresolved D. This CDR3 has 15 residues. Trimming shortened V by 7 bases and J by 0 bases, and 15 bases separated the two germline ends. From germline, CDR1 is MDHEN and CDR2 SYDVKM. The CDR3 DNA follows: TGTGCCAGCACTCGCGGTGGAGGCCTGAACACTGAAGCTTTCTTT. It is translated as CASTRGGGLNTEAFF.

Worth noting for this clone: The sample has other DNA sequences that encode this CDR3 too. J is TRBJ2-3 and V is TRBV30; TRBD2 matches 9 bases. Germline loops: CDR1 GTSNPN, CDR2 SVGIG (reference sequence). The CDR3 sequence is 14 residues long. V trimming: 3 bases; J trimming: 2 bases; junction bases outside the gene matches: 3. DNA of the CDR3: TGTGCCTGGAGGCTAGCGGGATCCACAGATACGCAGTATTTT. Residues: CAWRLAGSTDTQYF.

This clone was found a few times. The rearrangement joins TRBV5-1 to TRBJ1-2; maybe TRBD1 (5 bases). V lost 0 bases and J 4 bases, leaving 13 bases between the germline ends. The CDR3 consists of 15 residues. Germline CDR1 is SGHRS and CDR2 is YFSETQ. CDR3 coding DNA: TGCGCCAGCAGCTTGGAATACACAGGACTCTATGGCTACACCTTC. It translates to CASSLEYTGLYGYTF.

Only a few counts were recorded for this clone. The chain joins TRBV6-4 to TRBJ2-2; TRBD2 might be the D (6 bases). V dropped 7 bases and J dropped 5 bases, with 14 bases sitting between them. Per the germline V gene, CDR1 is MRHNA and CDR2 is SNTAGT. The CDR3 sequence is 14 residues long. CDR3 region: CASKEGSWTGELFF. CDR3 in DNA: TGTGCCAGCAAGGAGGGCTCGTGGACCGGGGAGCTGTTTTTT.

The chain combines TRBV9 with TRBJ2-3; 14 nucleotides agree with TRBD2. CDR3 length: 18 residues. Trimming at V came to 3 bases and at J to 4 bases, leaving 10 bases not matched to a gene. Germline V gives CDR1 SGDLS, CDR2 YYNGEE. This CDR3 is CASSDPGLAGVVADTQYF. In nucleotides, the CDR3 is TGTGCCAGCAGCGACCCGGGACTAGCGGGAGTAGTTGCAGATACGCAGTATTTT.

This chain connects TRBV2 to TRBJ2-3, with 9 bases matching TRBD1. The CDR3 spans 14 residues. Germline V gene sequence: CDR1 SNHLY, CDR2 FYNNEI. Trimming took 6 bases from V and 8 from J; bases not matched to a gene: 9. CDR3 sequence reads: CASSPGQGKGTQYF. The CDR3 DNA follows: TGTGCCAGCAGCCCGGGACAGGGTAAAGGTACGCAGTATTTT.

In DNA, the CDR3 is TGTGCCAGCAGCAGGCCGGGGAACGAGCAGTACTTC. Protein sequence: CASSRPGNEQYF. The gene calls are TRBV5-6 and TRBJ2-7, with D maybe TRBD2 (5 bases). CDR3 size: 12 residues. CDR1 is SGHDT, CDR2 YYEEEE, per germline. V dropped 4 bases and J dropped 5 bases, with 10 bases sitting between them.